This T cell receptor beta chain appears in the sequencing data of a study of blood T cells in healthy people across ages. Study outcomes and limitations: Expanded clonotype changes were possibly confounded by unknown donor CMV status.

To note about this clonotype: Its antigen remains unidentified.

The second PCR ran about 7 to 12 cycles with a sample-barcoded 5' primer and J-beta primers. Each TCR beta cDNA got a 12-nucleotide random molecular identifier. One entry per CDR3 protein results from TCRdb running MiXCR on the 5' RACE reads. The profile covers about 1.4 million distinct CDR3 sequences, with 59% appearing a single time and about 6.3% taken by the ten largest. Sequencing was performed on blood. This receptor was taken from a man younger than 35 in good health.

The CDR3 sequence is CASGLVRGRDEQFF. The CDR3 coding sequence is TGTGCTAGTGGTTTGGTACGAGGGAGGGATGAGCAGTTCTTC. The chain joins TRBV12-5 to TRBJ2-1; 7 bases agree with TRBD2. Per the germline V gene, CDR1 is LGHNT and CDR2 is FRNRAP. This CDR3 has 14 amino acids. V gave up 0 bases and J gave up 8 bases; unmatched junction bases: 4.